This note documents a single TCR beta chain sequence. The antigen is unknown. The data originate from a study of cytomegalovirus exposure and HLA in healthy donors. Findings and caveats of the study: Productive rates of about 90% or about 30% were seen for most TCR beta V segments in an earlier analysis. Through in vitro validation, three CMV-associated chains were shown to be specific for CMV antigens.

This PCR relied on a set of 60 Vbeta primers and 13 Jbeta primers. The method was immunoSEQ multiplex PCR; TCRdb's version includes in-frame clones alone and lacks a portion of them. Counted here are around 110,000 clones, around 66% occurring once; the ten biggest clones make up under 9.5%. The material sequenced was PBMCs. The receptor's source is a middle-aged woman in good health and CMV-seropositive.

DNA for the CDR3: TGTGCCAGCAGGGCAGGGGGCACTGAAGCTTTCTTT. Residues: CASRAGGTEAFF. V usage is TRBV2 and J usage is TRBJ1-1; 7 positions agree with TRBD1. The CDR3 length is 12 residues. V was clipped by 6 bases and J by 4 bases; unmatched bases: 2. Germline values: CDR1 SNHLY, CDR2 FYNNEI. The full variable domain, with the rest looked up from reference TRBV2 and TRBJ1-1, is EPEVTQTPSHQVTQMGQEVILRCVPISNHLYFYWYRQILGQKVEFLVSFYNNEISEKSEIFDDQFSVERPDGSNFTLKIRSTKLEDSAMYFCASRAGGTEAFFGQGTRLTVV.